This TCR beta chain was captured in a study of T cells expressing NK-cell markers. General study findings and limits: Leadership of the CD3+CD56-NKG2C+ fraction also belonged to these clonotypes in a few donors.

Germline V lookup: CDR1 LNHNV, CDR2 YYDKDF (reference sequence). The CDR3 loop spans 16 amino acids. Concerning this clonotype itself: What it binds is not known.

The authors generated TCR beta cDNA through 5'RACE template switching with UMIs. TCRdb reanalyzed the 5' RACE reads, giving one entry per CDR3 protein sequence and no DNA. Listed are about 260,000 distinct CDR3 sequences; around 4.3% falls within the top ten. The sample consisted of blood T cells: a sorted CD56 or NKG2C T cell subset, CD4+ or CD8+ T cells, or bulk PBMC T cells (not recorded which). The sequence derives from a woman aged 18 to 75 in good health. The J gene is TRBJ2-3, the V gene TRBV15. CDR3: CATSRDRVVGADTQYF. The full variable domain, with the rest looked up from reference TRBV15 and TRBJ2-3, is DAMVIQNPRYQVTQFGKPVTLSCSQTLNHNVMYWYQQKSSQAPKLLFHYYDKDFNNEADTPDNFQSRRPNTSFCFLDIRSPGLGDTAMYLCATSRDRVVGADTQYFGPGTRLTVL.